The next 15 T cell receptor beta chains were all read from a single sample in a study of radiotherapy plus CTLA-4 blockade in lung cancer. TCRdb's table, derived via immunoSEQ multiplex PCR, lists solely in-frame clones and lacks some. The repertoire holds tens of thousands of clones, with about 74% as singletons. Here the sequenced sample was peripheral blood, taken from a patient treated with radiotherapy plus ipilimumab. The receptors here all came from a human donor with non-small cell lung cancer whose response to radiotherapy plus ipilimumab could not be evaluated.

The J gene is TRBJ2-2, the V gene TRBV5-4, with 13 bases lining up with TRBD2. The V segment lost 7 bases and the J segment 7 bases; nucleotides outside the gene matches: 16. This CDR3 spans 18 amino acids. Germline V gives CDR1 SGHNT, CDR2 YYREEE (reference sequence). The CDR3 nucleotides read TGTGCCAGCGGGCCGTCGGGACTAGCGGGGTCGCCCATCGGGGAGCTGTTTTTT. Amino acid sequence: CASGPSGLAGSPIGELFF.

The CDR3 sequence: CASSPKDTSYEQYF. The CDR3 DNA sequence: TGTGCCAGCAGCCCGAAGGACACCTCCTACGAGCAGTACTTC. The chain combines TRBV7-3 with TRBJ2-7, with a weak D call TRBD1 (5 bases). This CDR3 region has 14 residues. V was clipped by 5 bases and J by 0 bases, with 11 bases between them. CDR1 is SGHTA, CDR2 FQGTGA, per germline.

The CDR3 region has the DNA TGCAGCGTTGCTCGCCAGGTCTACACTGAAGCTTTCTTT. Amino acid sequence: CSVARQVYTEAFF. J is TRBJ1-1 and V is TRBV29-1; D is uncertain. The germline gives CDR1 SQVTM, CDR2 ANQGSEA. V was shortened by 4 bases and J by 3 bases, with 12 bases between the two germline ends. The CDR3 is made up of 13 amino acids.

CDR3 in DNA: TGTGCCAGCAGCCTGAGGCGGGGGGGAGCGGGAGTGAATACCGGGGAGCTGTTTTTT. Protein: CASSLRRGGAGVNTGELFF. The chain employs TRBV28 and TRBJ2-2, with 9 positions matching TRBD2. Losses at the gene ends were 6 bases for V and 5 bases for J; bases not matched to a gene: 19. CDR3 length: 19 amino acids. The germline gives CDR1 MDHEN, CDR2 SYDVKM.

The V call is TRBV5-1, the J call TRBJ2-3; the D gene is possibly TRBD2 (7 bases). Germline V lookup: CDR1 SGHRS, CDR2 YFSETQ. The CDR3 is 16 amino acids. Trimming removed 0 bases from V and 2 bases from J, with 13 bases in between. CDR3 sequence (DNA): TGCGCCAGCAGCTTGGTCGCGGGGGCGGACACAGATACGCAGTATTTT. Residues: CASSLVAGADTDTQYF.

This chain links TRBV29-1 with TRBJ2-2; weak D call: TRBD1 (5 bases). Germline lookup yields CDR1 SQVTM and CDR2 ANQGSEA. The CDR3 consists of 15 residues. V lost 3 bases and J 0 bases, leaving 11 bases between the germline ends. The CDR3 sequence is CSVEVGQTNTGELFF. CDR3 nucleotides: TGCAGCGTTGAGGTAGGACAAACGAACACCGGGGAGCTGTTTTTT.

This rearrangement joins TRBV9 to TRBJ1-1; 9 bases line up with TRBD1. The CDR3 totals 15 residues. Trimming cost V 3 bases and J 4 bases; bases outside gene matches: 7. The germline gives CDR1 SGDLS, CDR2 YYNGEE. Here the CDR3 reads CASSAQGAPGTEAFF. In DNA form, the CDR3 reads TGTGCCAGCAGCGCACAGGGGGCACCGGGCACTGAAGCTTTCTTT.

The chain links TRBV4-1 to TRBJ2-3; TRBD1 matches at 12 bases. Germline trimming cut 6 bases from V and 6 bases from J; bases unmatched to any gene: 7. The CDR3 runs to 15 residues. Germline CDR1 is MGHRA and CDR2 is YSYEKL. CDR3 loop: CASRPGQGATDTQYF. CDR3 bases: TGCGCCAGCAGACCGGGACAGGGGGCAACGGATACGCAGTATTTT.

J is TRBJ1-5 and V is TRBV27, with D hard to call. Germline V gene sequence: CDR1 MNHEY, CDR2 SMNVEV (reference sequence). The CDR3 has 13 amino acids. Deletions cut 6 bases from V and 2 bases from J, with 8 bases between. CDR3 coding DNA: TGTGCCAGCAGCTCCTATGGCAATCAGCCCCAGCATTTT. This translates into CASSSYGNQPQHF.

The V and J genes are TRBV5-1 and TRBJ2-5, with D hard to call. The CDR3 has 15 residues. Germline V lookup: CDR1 SGHRS, CDR2 YFSETQ. V was trimmed by 0 bases and J by 1 base, leaving 10 bases between them. For the CDR3, the DNA is TGCGCCAGCAGCTTGGTTGCGCGGAGCCAAGAGACCCAGTACTTC. Amino acid sequence: CASSLVARSQETQYF.

V usage is TRBV6-6 and J usage is TRBJ1-4; no clear D gene. This CDR3 spans 13 amino acids. CDR1 is MNHNY and CDR2 is SVGAGI in the germline V gene (reference sequence). V dropped 2 bases and J dropped 6 bases, with 7 bases sitting between them. CDR3 region: CASSYAPYEKLFF. Written as DNA, the CDR3 is TGTGCCAGCAGTTACGCGCCCTATGAAAAACTGTTTTTT.

This clone was counted once. This chain links TRBV6-1 with TRBJ2-2; TRBD1 matches 7 bases. Germline V gene sequence: CDR1 MNHNS, CDR2 SASEGT. V dropped 6 bases and J dropped 5; count of bases not matched to a gene: 3. This CDR3 region has 13 residues. In nucleotides, the CDR3 is TGTGCCAGCAGGCCGACAGGGACCGGGGAGCTGTTTTTT. Translation gives CASRPTGTGELFF.

The chain has TRBV6-5 and TRBJ2-1; 8 nucleotides agree with TRBD1. The CDR3 is made up of 15 amino acids. Germline V CDR1 and CDR2: MNHEY, SVGAGI. The V segment lost 6 bases and the J segment 8 bases; nucleotides outside the gene matches: 12. The CDR3 sequence: CASSSPWQGADEQFF. Here the CDR3 DNA reads TGTGCCAGCAGCTCCCCGTGGCAGGGGGCCGATGAGCAGTTCTTC.

V gene TRBV7-6 combines with J gene TRBJ2-5, with D hard to call. This CDR3 has 12 residues. V was cut by 1 base and J by 5 bases, with 5 bases left in between. Germline values: CDR1 SGHVS, CDR2 FNYEAQ. The CDR3 reads CASSLGSETQYF. The DNA for the CDR3 is TGTGCCAGCAGCTTAGGTAGCGAGACCCAGTACTTC.

V usage is TRBV2 and J usage is TRBJ2-3; perhaps TRBD2 as D (6 bases). With 10 bases removed from V and 0 bases from J, the gap between germline ends came to 20 bases. CDR1 is SNHLY, CDR2 FYNNEI, per germline. This CDR3 comprises 16 residues. The CDR3 is CANLLAVSSSTDTQYF. The CDR3, as DNA: TGTGCCAATTTACTAGCCGTATCCTCTAGCACAGATACGCAGTATTTT.